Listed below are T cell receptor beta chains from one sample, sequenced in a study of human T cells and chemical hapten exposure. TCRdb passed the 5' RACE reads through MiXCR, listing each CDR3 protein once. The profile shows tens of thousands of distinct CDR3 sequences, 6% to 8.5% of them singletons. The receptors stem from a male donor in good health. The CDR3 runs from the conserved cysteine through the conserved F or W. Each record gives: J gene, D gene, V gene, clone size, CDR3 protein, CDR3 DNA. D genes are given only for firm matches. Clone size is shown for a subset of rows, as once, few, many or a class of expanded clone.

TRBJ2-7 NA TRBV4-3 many CASSQDRGRSYEQYF TGCGCCAGCAGCCAAGATAGGGGTCGATCCTACGAGCAGTACTTC
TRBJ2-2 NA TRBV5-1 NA CASSPTITGELFF TGCGCCAGCAGCCCCACGATCACCGGGGAGCTGTTTTTT
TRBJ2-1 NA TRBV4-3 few CASSQDARGARNEQFF TGCGCCAGCAGCCAAGACGCCCGGGGGGCGCGGAATGAGCAGTTCTTC
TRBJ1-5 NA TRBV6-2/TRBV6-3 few CASNNQPQHF TGTGCCAGCAACAATCAGCCCCAGCATTTT
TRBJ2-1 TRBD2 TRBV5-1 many CASFGTSRPNEQFF TGCGCCAGCTTTGGGACTAGTAGACCCAATGAGCAGTTCTTC
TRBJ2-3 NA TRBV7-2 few CASSLMHTDTQYF TGTGCCAGCAGCTTGATGCACACAGATACGCAGTATTTT
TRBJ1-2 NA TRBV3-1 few CASSQDDVQSPNYGYTF TGTGCCAGCAGCCAAGATGATGTACAGTCTCCTAACTATGGCTACACCTTC
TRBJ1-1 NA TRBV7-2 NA CASSLGPGMNTEAFF TGTGCCAGCAGCTTAGGTCCTGGTATGAACACTGAAGCTTTCTTT
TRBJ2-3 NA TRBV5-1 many CASSLVQGGTDTQYF TGCGCCAGCAGCTTGGTACAGGGCGGCACAGATACGCAGTATTTT
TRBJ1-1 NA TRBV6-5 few CASSYSAGTEAFF TGTGCCAGCAGTTACTCGGCAGGGACTGAAGCTTTCTTT
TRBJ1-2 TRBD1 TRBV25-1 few CASSDPRRTGLNYGYTF TGTGCCAGCAGTGACCCAAGACGGACAGGGCTGAACTATGGCTACACCTTC
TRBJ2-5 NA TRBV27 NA CASSLGGPGETQYF TGTGCCAGCAGTTTAGGAGGCCCGGGGGAGACCCAGTACTTC
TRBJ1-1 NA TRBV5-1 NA CASSSQGYTEAFF TGCGCCAGCAGCTCACAGGGTTATACTGAAGCTTTCTTT
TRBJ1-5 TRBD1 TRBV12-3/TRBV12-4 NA CASSPTGESQPQHF TGTGCCAGCAGTCCCACAGGGGAAAGTCAGCCCCAGCATTTT
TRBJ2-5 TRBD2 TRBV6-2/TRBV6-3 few CASSSTLAGAGETQYF TGTGCCAGCAGTTCCACACTAGCGGGGGCAGGAGAGACCCAGTACTTC
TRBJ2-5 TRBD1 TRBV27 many CASSPTRGREETQYF TGTGCCAGCAGTCCTACCAGGGGGCGCGAAGAGACCCAGTACTTC
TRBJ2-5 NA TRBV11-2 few CASSLGEETQYF TGTGCCAGCAGCTTAGGGGAAGAGACCCAGTACTTC
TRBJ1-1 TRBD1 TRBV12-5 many CASGLGTGSNTEAFF TGTGCTAGTGGTTTGGGGACAGGCTCGAACACTGAAGCTTTCTTT
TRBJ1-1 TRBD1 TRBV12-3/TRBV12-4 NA CASSSTGAEAFF TGTGCCAGCAGTTCCACAGGGGCTGAAGCTTTCTTT
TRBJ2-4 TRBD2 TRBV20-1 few CSARTSGGLAAKNIQYF TGCAGTGCTAGGACTAGCGGGGGCCTTGCGGCCAAAAACATTCAGTACTTC
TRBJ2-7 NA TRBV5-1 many CASSFPDLPYEQYF TGCGCCAGCAGCTTCCCCGACCTTCCCTACGAGCAGTACTTC
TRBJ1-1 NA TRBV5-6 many CASSGTVNTEAFF TGTGCCAGCAGCGGGACCGTCAACACTGAAGCTTTCTTT
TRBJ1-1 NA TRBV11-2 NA CASSLRQAFEAFF TGTGCCAGCAGCTTACGACAGGCGTTTGAAGCTTTCTTT
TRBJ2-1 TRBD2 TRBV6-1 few CASSEYAGVLPNEQFF TGTGCCAGCAGTGAATACGCGGGAGTCCTCCCCAATGAGCAGTTCTTC
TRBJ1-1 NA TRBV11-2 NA CASSLEGRGRENTEAFF TGTGCCAGCAGCTTAGAAGGAAGGGGCCGGGAGAACACTGAAGCTTTCTTT
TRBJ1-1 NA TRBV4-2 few CASSQDQGPVGAFF TGTGCCAGCAGCCAAGATCAGGGGCCAGTAGGCGCTTTCTTT
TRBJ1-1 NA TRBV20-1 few CSARPWSSEAFF TGCAGTGCTAGGCCGTGGTCCTCTGAAGCTTTCTTT
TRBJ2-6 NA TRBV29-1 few CSVEGTGSGANVLTF TGCAGCGTTGAAGGAACAGGGTCTGGGGCCAACGTCCTGACTTTC
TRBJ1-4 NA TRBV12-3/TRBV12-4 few CASSPGAGVEKLFF TGTGCCAGCAGCCCTGGGGCAGGCGTTGAAAAACTGTTTTTT
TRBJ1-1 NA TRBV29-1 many CSVGAVPNTEAFF TGCAGCGTTGGGGCAGTACCGAACACTGAAGCTTTCTTT
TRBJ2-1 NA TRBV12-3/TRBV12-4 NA CASRWSPSYNEQFF TGTGCCAGCAGATGGAGCCCCTCCTACAATGAGCAGTTCTTC
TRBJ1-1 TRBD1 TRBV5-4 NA CASSFGQGTEAFF TGTGCCAGCAGCTTCGGACAGGGGACTGAAGCTTTCTTT
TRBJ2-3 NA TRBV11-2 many CASSLEAGIVTDTQYF TGTGCCAGCAGCTTAGAGGCGGGAATTGTCACAGATACGCAGTATTTT
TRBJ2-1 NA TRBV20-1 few CSAREGGAPPQFF TGCAGTGCTAGAGAAGGGGGGGCCCCACCCCAGTTCTTC
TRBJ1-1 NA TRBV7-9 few CASSSREGHRFTITEAFF TGTGCCAGCAGCTCCCGAGAGGGACACAGGTTCACGATCACTGAAGCTTTCTTT
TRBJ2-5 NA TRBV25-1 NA CASSEWGEETQYF TGTGCCAGCAGTGAGTGGGGAGAGGAGACCCAGTACTTC
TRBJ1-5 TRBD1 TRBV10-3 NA CAISSLPGQGVGDQPQHF TGTGCCATCAGTTCTTTACCGGGACAGGGGGTTGGAGATCAGCCCCAGCATTTT
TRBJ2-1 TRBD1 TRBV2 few CASQGVSSYNEQFF TGTGCCAGCCAGGGGGTTAGCTCCTACAATGAGCAGTTCTTC
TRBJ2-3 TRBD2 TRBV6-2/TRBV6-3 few CASSLAGAAHTQYF TGTGCCAGCAGTTTAGCGGGGGCGGCTCATACGCAGTATTTT
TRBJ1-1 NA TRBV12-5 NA CASGLVFGNTEAFF TGTGCTAGTGGTTTGGTATTTGGGAACACTGAAGCTTTCTTT
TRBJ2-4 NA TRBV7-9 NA CASSPTGETKNIQYF TGTGCCAGCAGCCCCACCGGGGAAACCAAAAACATTCAGTACTTC
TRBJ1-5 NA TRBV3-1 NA CASSSSEGSQPQHF TGTGCCAGCAGCTCAAGTGAGGGTAGTCAGCCCCAGCATTTT
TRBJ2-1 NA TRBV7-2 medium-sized CASSSGSGSYNEQFF TGTGCCAGCAGCTCCGGGAGTGGATCCTACAATGAGCAGTTCTTC